The next 8 T cell receptor beta chains were all read from a single sample in a study of T cells in Graves' hyperthyroidism and ophthalmopathy. Amplification targeted TCR beta CDR3 regions from RNA transcripts. HTBI primers were the set used in a first-round RT-PCR of the TCR CDR3. TCRdb re-called the multiplex PCR reads with MiXCR, one entry per CDR3 protein. The table lists 250,000 to 300,000 distinct CDR3 sequences, roughly a fifth of them singletons, with just under 40% in the top ten. The sequenced sample was blood. These receptor sequences come from a man between 50 and 59 years old with Graves' ophthalmopathy.

This clonotype appeared a few times. The chain joins TRBV19 to TRBJ2-7, with TRBD1 matching over 9 bases. Unmatched junction bases numbered 6, after V lost 6 bases and J lost 3 bases. The CDR3 covers 14 residues. Germline CDR1 reads LNHDA; CDR2 reads SQIVND (reference sequence). CDR3 nucleotides: TGTGCCAGTAGCATCGGACAGGGGTACTACGAGCAGTACTTC. Translated: CASSIGQGYYEQYF.

This clonotype has at least ten counts. The chain links TRBV12-3 or TRBV12-4 to TRBJ1-5, with D unclear. The CDR3 covers 12 residues. The germline V and J ends were trimmed by 4 bases and 0 bases, with 1 base remaining between them. The CDR3 protein is CASSYSNQPQHF. The CDR3 nucleotides read TGTGCCAGCAGTTATAGCAATCAGCCCCAGCATTTT.

This clonotype came up once. The chain joins TRBV14 to TRBJ2-1; 11 bases align to TRBD2. With V trimmed by 2 bases and J by 15 bases, 9 bases remained unmatched. The CDR3 is made up of 14 amino acids. Per the germline V gene, CDR1 is SGHDN and CDR2 is FVKESK. The CDR3: CASSQSYLAGGLFF. The CDR3 coding sequence is TGTGCCAGCAGCCAATCCTATCTAGCGGGAGGTCTGTTCTTC.

In its sample, this clonotype was seen a few times. This sequence joins TRBV5-1 and TRBJ2-7; a weak D match, TRBD2 (6 bases). In germline, CDR1 is SGHRS, CDR2 YFSETQ. The CDR3 is made up of 14 amino acids. The V end lost 0 bases, the J end lost 3 bases, and 10 bases lay between the germline ends. CDR3 amino acids: CASSLDGGNYEQYF. The CDR3 nucleotides are TGCGCCAGCAGCTTGGATGGGGGGAACTACGAGCAGTACTTC.

This clonotype was counted a few times. This sequence joins TRBV9 and TRBJ2-7; the match to TRBD2 covers 10 bases. The CDR3 loop spans 15 amino acids. Per the germline V gene, CDR1 is SGDLS and CDR2 is YYNGEE. V shed 0 bases, J shed 6 bases, and the junction held 6 bases outside the gene matches. The CDR3 reads CASSVELAGLAEQYF. The CDR3 nucleotides are TGTGCCAGCAGCGTAGAACTAGCGGGACTCGCCGAGCAGTACTTC.

This clonotype was seen only a few times. The chain has TRBV6-4 and TRBJ1-2; a weak D match, TRBD1 (5 bases). This CDR3 has 14 amino acids. The V end lost 5 bases, the J end lost 2 bases, and 12 bases lay between the germline ends. Germline V CDR1 and CDR2: MRHNA, SNTAGT. In DNA form, the CDR3 reads TGTGCCAGCAGTTACGATGGGGGGAACTATGGCTACACCTTC. Its protein product is CASSYDGGNYGYTF.

V gene TRBV28 combines with J gene TRBJ2-5; D not certain. Germline values: CDR1 MDHEN, CDR2 SYDVKM. V was shortened by 10 bases and J by 1 base, with 4 bases between the two germline ends. This CDR3 is 10 amino acids long. CDR3 loop: CATRQETQYF. The CDR3 DNA is TGTGCCACACGCCAAGAGACCCAGTACTTC.

This clonotype was counted many times. V gene TRBV20-1 combines with J gene TRBJ2-3; possible D gene TRBD2, 5 bases. The length of the CDR3 is 14 residues. Germline assignment: CDR1 DFQATT and CDR2 SNEGSKA (reference sequence). V was pared by 5 bases and J by 4 bases, with 16 bases between. CDR3 region: CSASPSQVPDTQYF. CDR3 DNA sequence: TGCAGTGCTTCTCCTAGCCAGGTCCCAGATACGCAGTATTTT.